This paragraph covers one T cell receptor (beta chain) sequence. This entry comes from a study of blood T cell repertoires in COVID-19. Study details: From the United States, Italy and Spain came samples of acute and convalescent COVID-19. The cDNA or gDNA used as material had been derived from T cells, B-cell-depleted T cells, or PBMCs.

The V gene's germline CDR1 is SGDLS and CDR2 YYNGEE. V gave up 1 base and J gave up 2 bases; unmatched junction bases: 7. The CDR3 is made up of 16 amino acids. Authors' methods: Amplification with reference gene primers provided the estimates of nucleated cell counts. Here immunoSEQ multiplex PCR was the method, and the copy in TCRdb shows in-frame clones only, minus some. V, J and clone size are taken as reported in that table, and D and trimming were inferred from the DNA itself. Found here are 130,000 or so clones, about nine tenths of them singletons; the top ten hold about 2.5%. The chain joins TRBV9 to TRBJ2-3; 7 positions match TRBD2. The sample was peripheral blood. This TCR was sampled from a man in his fifties or sixties with active COVID-19. The CDR3 loop is CASSVMAGLDTDTQYF. The CDR3 bases are TGTGCCAGCAGCGTAATGGCTGGACTAGACACAGATACGCAGTATTTT.